The entry below describes one T cell receptor beta chain. Its antigen is unknown. The data are from a study of T cell responses to AZD1222 COVID-19 vaccine. Study-wide background: Whether given at about 4 or about 12 weeks, second doses were pooled.

Sequencing used immunoSEQ multiplex PCR; TCRdb keeps in-frame clones, though not all of them. Among under 150,000 clones, more than 75% were seen once, and the ten largest hold roughly 5.6%. The study's findings and limits: Vaccine-associated CD4 TCRs ranged over spike, dominating at 160-218 and 743-854. Per reports, nearly half of all spike-specific TCRs target regions that are unmutated in variants.

The CDR3 has 15 residues. Germline CDR1 is MNHEY and CDR2 is SVGEGT. V gave up 4 bases and J gave up 0 bases; unmatched junction bases: 5. Sequenced material: peripheral blood, taken on day 0 of AZD1222 vaccination. V is TRBV6-2 or TRBV6-3 and J is TRBJ1-1, with 7 bases aligning to TRBD1. This TCR derives from an adult in good health. This CDR3 is CASSSLQGLNTEAFF. The CDR3 DNA is TGTGCCAGCAGTTCCCTACAGGGGCTGAACACTGAAGCTTTCTTT.